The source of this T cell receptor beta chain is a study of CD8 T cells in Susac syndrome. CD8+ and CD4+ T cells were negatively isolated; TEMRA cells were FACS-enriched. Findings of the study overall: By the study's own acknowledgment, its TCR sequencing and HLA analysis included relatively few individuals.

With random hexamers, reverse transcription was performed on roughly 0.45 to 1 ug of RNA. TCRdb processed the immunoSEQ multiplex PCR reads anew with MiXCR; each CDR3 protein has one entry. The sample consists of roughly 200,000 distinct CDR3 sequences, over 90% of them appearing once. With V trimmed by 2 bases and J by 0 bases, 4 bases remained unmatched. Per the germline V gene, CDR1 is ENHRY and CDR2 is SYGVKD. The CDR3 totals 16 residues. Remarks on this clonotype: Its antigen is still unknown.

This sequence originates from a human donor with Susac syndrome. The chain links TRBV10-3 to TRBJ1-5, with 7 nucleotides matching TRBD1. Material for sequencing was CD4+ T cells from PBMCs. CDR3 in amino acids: CAISEGQAYSNQPQHF. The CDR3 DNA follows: TGTGCCATCAGTGAGGGACAGGCTTATAGCAATCAGCCCCAGCATTTT.